The rows below give T cell receptor beta chains drawn from one sample of a study of Graves' ophthalmopathy and Graves' hyperthyroidism. TCRdb ran MiXCR on the multiplex PCR reads and lists one entry per CDR3 protein. The data contain 400,000 to 500,000 distinct CDR3 sequences, around a fifth of them singletons. Input material: peripheral blood. The receptors here all came from a woman aged 18-29 years with stable Graves' hyperthyroidism. Both conserved end residues are part of each CDR3. The order of the fields is clone size, D gene, CDR3 length, V gene, J gene, CDR3 protein, CDR3 DNA. D genes are given only for firm matches. The size field is filled for only some rows; it gives once, few, many or a size class.

many	-	14	TRBV5-1	TRBJ1-2	CASSLAAGVGGYTF	TGCGCCAGCAGCTTGGCCGCGGGGGTAGGAGGCTACACCTTC
many	TRBD2	15	TRBV12-3/TRBV12-4	TRBJ2-7	CASSLGLAGGSEQYF	TGTGCCAGCAGTTTAGGGCTAGCGGGAGGCAGCGAGCAGTACTTC
many	TRBD1	13	TRBV19	TRBJ1-5	CASSWTGNQPQHF	TGTGCCAGTAGTTGGACAGGTAATCAGCCCCAGCATTTT
many	-	12	TRBV6-1	TRBJ2-4	CASMSVGNIQYF	TGTGCCAGCATGAGTGTGGGCAACATTCAGTACTTC
many	TRBD2	14	TRBV20-1	TRBJ2-7	CSARSLAGGNEQYF	TGCAGTGCTAGAAGCCTAGCGGGAGGAAACGAGCAGTACTTC
many	-	17	TRBV4-1	TRBJ1-1	CASSPPGGVSLNTEAFF	TGCGCCAGCAGCCCCCCCGGTGGGGTATCGCTGAACACTGAAGCTTTCTTT
many	TRBD2	14	TRBV12-3/TRBV12-4	TRBJ2-4	CASSILAGVNIQYF	TGTGCCAGCAGCATATTAGCGGGAGTAAACATTCAGTACTTC
-	-	16	TRBV12-3/TRBV12-4	TRBJ2-4	CASSTTTWEAKNIQYF	TGTGCCAGCAGTACGACGACATGGGAGGCCAAAAACATTCAGTACTTC
-	TRBD2	15	TRBV20-1	TRBJ2-7	CSARGTSGRAYEQYF	TGCAGTGCTAGGGGGACTAGCGGGAGGGCCTACGAGCAGTACTTC
many	TRBD1	14	TRBV28	TRBJ2-7	CASKGQGETYEQYF	TGTGCCAGCAAAGGACAGGGGGAAACCTACGAGCAGTACTTC
many	-	14	TRBV29-1	TRBJ1-3	CSVEQGVGGNTIYF	TGCAGCGTTGAACAGGGTGTAGGTGGAAACACCATATATTTT
few	-	13	TRBV18	TRBJ1-2	CASSQDRNYGYTF	TGTGCCAGCTCACAGGACAGAAACTATGGCTACACCTTC
-	TRBD1	16	TRBV18	TRBJ2-4	CASSPQAGTGGNIKYF	TGTGCCAGCTCACCGCAGGCCGGGACAGGAGGGAACATTAAGTACTTC
-	-	15	TRBV12-3/TRBV12-4	TRBJ1-5	CASSPGTYSNQSQHF	TGTGCCAGCAGTCCCGGGACCTATAGCAATCAGTCCCAGCATTTT
-	-	13	TRBV6-1	TRBJ1-6	CASSEVDNSPLHF	TGTGCCAGCAGTGAAGTTGATAATTCACCCCTCCACTTT
many	-	15	TRBV2	TRBJ1-1	CASSPRRHGVTEAFF	TGTGCCAGCAGCCCCAGAAGACACGGGGTTACTGAAGCTTTCTTT